The sequence of this T cell receptor (beta chain) was determined in a study of T cell repertoires in ileal Crohn's disease. Study-level results: Active smokers at surgery had more clonal expansions than non-smokers.

Time point of the sample: neoterminal ileum biopsy at postoperative endoscopy, about 6 months after surgery. Profiling relied on immunoSEQ multiplex PCR, and the TCRdb table lists in-frame clones only, not all of them. Among around 710 clones listed, around 93% were seen once. The CDR3 runs to 12 residues. Germline CDR1 reads SGHTA; CDR2 reads FQGNSA. V was cut by 2 bases and J by 7 bases, with 6 bases left in between. In regard to this clone: What it binds is not known.

The sequenced sample consisted of ileal tissue. The receptor was derived from an adult with Crohn's disease. The rearrangement links TRBV7-2 to TRBJ2-1, with D unresolved. CDR3 nucleotides: TGTGCCAGCAGCTTAACCCGGAATGAGCAGTTCTTC. Translation: CASSLTRNEQFF.